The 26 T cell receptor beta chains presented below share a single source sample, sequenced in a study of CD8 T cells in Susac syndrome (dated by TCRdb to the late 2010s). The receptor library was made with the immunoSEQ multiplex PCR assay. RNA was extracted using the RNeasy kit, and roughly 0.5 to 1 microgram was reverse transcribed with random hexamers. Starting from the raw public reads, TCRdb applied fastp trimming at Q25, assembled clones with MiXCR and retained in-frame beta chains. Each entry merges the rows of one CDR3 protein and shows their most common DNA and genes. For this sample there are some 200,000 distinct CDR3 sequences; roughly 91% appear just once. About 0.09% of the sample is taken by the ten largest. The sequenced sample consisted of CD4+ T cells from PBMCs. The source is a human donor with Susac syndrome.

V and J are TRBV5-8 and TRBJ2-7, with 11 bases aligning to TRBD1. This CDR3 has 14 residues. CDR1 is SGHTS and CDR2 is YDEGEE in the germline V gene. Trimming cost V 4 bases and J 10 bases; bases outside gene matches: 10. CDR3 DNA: TGTGCCAGCAGCATACGCGGACAGGGGGCTGATCAGTACTTC. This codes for CASSIRGQGADQYF.

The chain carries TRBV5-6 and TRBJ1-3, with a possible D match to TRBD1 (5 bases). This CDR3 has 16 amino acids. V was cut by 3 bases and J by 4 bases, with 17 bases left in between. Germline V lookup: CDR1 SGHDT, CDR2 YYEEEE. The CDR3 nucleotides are TGTGCCAGCAGCTGGGACGGCTCGTCGGGAGGAAACACCATATATTTT. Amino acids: CASSWDGSSGGNTIYF.

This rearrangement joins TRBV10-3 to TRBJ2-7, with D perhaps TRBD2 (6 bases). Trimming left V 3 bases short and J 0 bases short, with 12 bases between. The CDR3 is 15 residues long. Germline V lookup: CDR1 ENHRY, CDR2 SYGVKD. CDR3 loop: CAISDGGVSSYEQYF. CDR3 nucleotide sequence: TGTGCCATCAGTGACGGAGGGGTGAGCTCCTACGAGCAGTACTTC.

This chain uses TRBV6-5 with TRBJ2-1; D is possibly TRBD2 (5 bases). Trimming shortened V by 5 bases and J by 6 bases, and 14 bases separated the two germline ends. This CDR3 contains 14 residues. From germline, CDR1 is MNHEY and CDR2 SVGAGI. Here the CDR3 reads CASSTRGYVNEQFF. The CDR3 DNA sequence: TGTGCCAGCAGTACCCGCGGGTATGTCAATGAGCAGTTCTTC.

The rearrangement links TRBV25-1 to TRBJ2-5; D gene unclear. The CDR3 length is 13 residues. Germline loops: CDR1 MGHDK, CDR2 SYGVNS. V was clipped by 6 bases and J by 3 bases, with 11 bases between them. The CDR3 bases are TGTGCCAGCAGGTCCAGACTGGAAGAGACCCAGTACTTC. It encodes CASRSRLEETQYF.

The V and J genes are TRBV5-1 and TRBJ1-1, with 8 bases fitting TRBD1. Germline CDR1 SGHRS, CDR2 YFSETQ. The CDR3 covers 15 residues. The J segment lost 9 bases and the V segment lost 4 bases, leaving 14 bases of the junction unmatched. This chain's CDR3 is CASSLNRDRSHQAFF. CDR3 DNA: TGCGCCAGCAGCCTAAACCGGGACAGGTCGCACCAAGCTTTCTTT. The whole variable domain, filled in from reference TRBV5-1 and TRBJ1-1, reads KAGVTQTPRYLIKTRGQQVTLSCSPISGHRSVSWYQQTPGQGLQFLFEYFSETQRNKGNFPGRFSGRQFSNSRSEMNVSTLELGDSALYLCASSLNRDRSHQAFFGQGTRLTVV.

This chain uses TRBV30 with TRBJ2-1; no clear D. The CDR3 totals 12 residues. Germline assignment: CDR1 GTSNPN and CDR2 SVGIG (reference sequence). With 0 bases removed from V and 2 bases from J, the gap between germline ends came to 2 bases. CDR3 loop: CAWSVPYNEQFF. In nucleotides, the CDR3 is TGTGCCTGGAGTGTCCCCTACAATGAGCAGTTCTTC.

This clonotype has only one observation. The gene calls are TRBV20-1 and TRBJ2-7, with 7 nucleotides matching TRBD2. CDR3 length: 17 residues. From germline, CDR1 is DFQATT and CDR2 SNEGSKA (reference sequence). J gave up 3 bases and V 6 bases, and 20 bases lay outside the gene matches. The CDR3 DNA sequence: TGCAGTGCCCCGAAGAGGTTAGCGGGCCGCCTCGGCTACGAGCAGTACTTC. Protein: CSAPKRLAGRLGYEQYF.

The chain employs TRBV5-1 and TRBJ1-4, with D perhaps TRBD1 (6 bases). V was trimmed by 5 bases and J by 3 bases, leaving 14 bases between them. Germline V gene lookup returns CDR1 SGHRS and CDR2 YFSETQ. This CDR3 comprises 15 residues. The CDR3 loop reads CASSQGGSANEKLFF. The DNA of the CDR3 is TGCGCCAGCAGTCAAGGGGGTTCAGCTAATGAAAAACTGTTTTTT.

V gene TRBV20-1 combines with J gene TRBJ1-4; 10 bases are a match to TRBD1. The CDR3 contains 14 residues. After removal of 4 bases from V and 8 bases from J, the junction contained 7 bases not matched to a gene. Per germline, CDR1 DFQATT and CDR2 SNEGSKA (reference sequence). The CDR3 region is CSATRQGALEKLFF. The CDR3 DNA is TGCAGTGCTACAAGACAGGGGGCTTTGGAAAAACTGTTTTTT.

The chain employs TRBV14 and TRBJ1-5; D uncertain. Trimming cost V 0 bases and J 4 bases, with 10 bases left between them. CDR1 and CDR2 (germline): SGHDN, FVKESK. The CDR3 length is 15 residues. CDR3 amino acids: CASSQDLLRNQPQHF. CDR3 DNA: TGTGCCAGCAGCCAAGACCTACTAAGAAATCAGCCCCAGCATTTT.

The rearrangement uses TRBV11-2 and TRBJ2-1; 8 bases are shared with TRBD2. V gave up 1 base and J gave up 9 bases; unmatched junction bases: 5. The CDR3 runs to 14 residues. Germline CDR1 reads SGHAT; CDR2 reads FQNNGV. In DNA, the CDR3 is TGTGCCAGCAGCTTAGGTGGACTAGCAGGTGAGCAGTTCTTC. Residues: CASSLGGLAGEQFF.

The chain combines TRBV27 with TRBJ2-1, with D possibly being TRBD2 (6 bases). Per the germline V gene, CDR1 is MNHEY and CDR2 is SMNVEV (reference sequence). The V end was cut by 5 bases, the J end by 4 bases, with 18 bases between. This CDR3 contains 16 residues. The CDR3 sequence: CASSPYTSSGYNEQFF. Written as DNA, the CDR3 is TGTGCCAGCAGTCCCTACACTAGCTCGGGATACAATGAGCAGTTCTTC.

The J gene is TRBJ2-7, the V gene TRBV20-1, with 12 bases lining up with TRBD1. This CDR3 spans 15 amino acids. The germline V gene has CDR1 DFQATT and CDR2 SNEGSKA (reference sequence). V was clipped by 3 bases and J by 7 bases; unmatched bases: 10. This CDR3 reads CSARTPGQGAEEQYF. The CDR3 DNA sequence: TGCAGTGCTAGGACACCGGGACAGGGGGCGGAAGAGCAGTACTTC.

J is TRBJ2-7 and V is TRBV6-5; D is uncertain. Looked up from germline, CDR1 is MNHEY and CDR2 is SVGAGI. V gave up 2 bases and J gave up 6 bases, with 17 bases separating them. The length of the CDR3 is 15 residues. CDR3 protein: CASSYESGEGFEQYF. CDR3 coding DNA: TGTGCCAGCAGTTACGAAAGTGGAGAAGGCTTCGAGCAGTACTTC.

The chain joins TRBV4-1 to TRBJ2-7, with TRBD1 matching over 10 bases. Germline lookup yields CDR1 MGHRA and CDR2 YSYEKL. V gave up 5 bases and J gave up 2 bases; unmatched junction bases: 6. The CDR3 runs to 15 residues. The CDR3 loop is CASSVTDRGAYEQYF. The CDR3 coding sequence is TGCGCCAGCAGCGTTACGGACAGGGGGGCCTACGAGCAGTACTTC.

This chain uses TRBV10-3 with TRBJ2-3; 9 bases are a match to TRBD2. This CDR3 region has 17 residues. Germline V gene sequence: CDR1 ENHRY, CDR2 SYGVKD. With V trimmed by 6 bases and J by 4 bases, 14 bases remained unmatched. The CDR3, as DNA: TGTGCCATCAGGTCTAGCGGGACTGGTTTAGTGGCAGATACGCAGTATTTT. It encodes CAIRSSGTGLVADTQYF.

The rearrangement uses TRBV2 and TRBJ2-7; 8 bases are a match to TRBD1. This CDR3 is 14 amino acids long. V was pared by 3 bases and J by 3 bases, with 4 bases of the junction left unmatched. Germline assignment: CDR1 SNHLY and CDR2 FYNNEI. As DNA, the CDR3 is TGTGCCAGCAGTGACTGGACAGGGTTCTACGAGCAGTACTTC. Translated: CASSDWTGFYEQYF.

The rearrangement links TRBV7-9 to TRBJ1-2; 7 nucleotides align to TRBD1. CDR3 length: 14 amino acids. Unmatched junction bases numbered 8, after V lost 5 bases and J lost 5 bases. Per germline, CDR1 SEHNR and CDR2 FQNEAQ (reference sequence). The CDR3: CASSKLGQEYGYTF. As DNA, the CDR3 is TGTGCCAGCAGCAAGCTCGGACAGGAATATGGCTACACCTTC. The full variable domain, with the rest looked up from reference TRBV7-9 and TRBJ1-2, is DTGVSQNPRHKITKRGQNVTFRCDPISEHNRLYWYRQTLGQGPEFLTYFQNEAQLEKSRLLSDRFSAERPKGSFSTLEIQRTEQGDSAMYLCASSKLGQEYGYTFGSGTRLTVV.

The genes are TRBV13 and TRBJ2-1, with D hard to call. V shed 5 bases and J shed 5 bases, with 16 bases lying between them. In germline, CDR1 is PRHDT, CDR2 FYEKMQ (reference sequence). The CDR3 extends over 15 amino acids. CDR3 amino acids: CASSATFGRNNEQFF. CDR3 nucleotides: TGTGCCAGCAGCGCTACTTTTGGACGGAACAATGAGCAGTTCTTC.

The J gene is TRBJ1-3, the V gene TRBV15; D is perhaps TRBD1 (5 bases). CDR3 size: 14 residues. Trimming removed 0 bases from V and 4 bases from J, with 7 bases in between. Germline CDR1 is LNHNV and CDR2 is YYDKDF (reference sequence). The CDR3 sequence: CATSRDRGGNTIYF. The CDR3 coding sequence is TGTGCCACCAGCAGAGATCGGGGGGGAAACACCATATATTTT.

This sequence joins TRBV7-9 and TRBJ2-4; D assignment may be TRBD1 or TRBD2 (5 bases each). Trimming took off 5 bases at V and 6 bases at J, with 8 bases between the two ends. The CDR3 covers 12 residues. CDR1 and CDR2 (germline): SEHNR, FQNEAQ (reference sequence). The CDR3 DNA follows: TGTGCCAGCAGCCCTGGGGGAAACATTCAGTACTTC. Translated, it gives CASSPGGNIQYF. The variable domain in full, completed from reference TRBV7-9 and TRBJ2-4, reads DTGVSQNPRHKITKRGQNVTFRCDPISEHNRLYWYRQTLGQGPEFLTYFQNEAQLEKSRLLSDRFSAERPKGSFSTLEIQRTEQGDSAMYLCASSPGGNIQYFGAGTRLSVL.

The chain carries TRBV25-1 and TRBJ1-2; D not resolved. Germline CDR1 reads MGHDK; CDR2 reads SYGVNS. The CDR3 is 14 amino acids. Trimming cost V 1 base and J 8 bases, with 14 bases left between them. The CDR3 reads CASSESGTRSGYTF. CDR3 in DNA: TGTGCCAGCAGTGAATCGGGCACCCGGAGCGGCTACACCTTC.

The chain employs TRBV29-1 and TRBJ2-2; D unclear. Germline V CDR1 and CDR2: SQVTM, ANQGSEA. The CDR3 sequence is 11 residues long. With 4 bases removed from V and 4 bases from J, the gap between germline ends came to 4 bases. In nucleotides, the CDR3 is TGCAGCGTTGGTAGCACCGGGGAGCTGTTTTTT. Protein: CSVGSTGELFF.

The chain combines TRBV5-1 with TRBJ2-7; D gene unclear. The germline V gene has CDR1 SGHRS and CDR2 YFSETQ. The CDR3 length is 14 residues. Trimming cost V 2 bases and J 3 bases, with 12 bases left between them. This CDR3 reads CASSFGDINYEQYF. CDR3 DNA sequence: TGCGCCAGCAGCTTTGGAGACATCAACTACGAGCAGTACTTC.

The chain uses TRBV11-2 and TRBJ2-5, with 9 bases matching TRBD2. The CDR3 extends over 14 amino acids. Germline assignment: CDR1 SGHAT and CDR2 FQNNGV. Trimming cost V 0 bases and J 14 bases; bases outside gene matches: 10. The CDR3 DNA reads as TGTGCCAGCAGCTTAGATCCTGGGACTAGCACAAACTACTTC. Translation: CASSLDPGTSTNYF. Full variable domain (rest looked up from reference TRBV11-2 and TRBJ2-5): EAGVAQSPRYKIIEKRQSVAFWCNPISGHATLYWYQQILGQGPKLLIQFQNNGVVDDSQLPKDRFSAERLKGVDSTLKIQPAKLEDSAVYLCASSLDPGTSTNYFGPGTRLLVL.